This TCR beta chain appears in the sequencing data of a study of blood T cell repertoires in COVID-19. From germline, CDR1 is SGHVS and CDR2 FQNEAQ. With 5 bases removed from V and 4 bases from J, the gap between germline ends came to 17 bases. This CDR3 region has 16 residues. Methods used by the authors: Reference gene primer amplification gave estimated nucleated cell counts. Sequencing used immunoSEQ multiplex PCR; TCRdb keeps in-frame clones, though not all of them. The DNA gave D and trimming, while V, J and clone size come from that table. The data hold about 280,000 clones, with roughly 85% observed a single time. Participants' own reports of clinical history determined their cohort assignment.

Sequencing was performed on PBMCs or T cells enriched from blood (not recorded which). This receptor was identified in a woman aged 40 to 50 who had recovered from COVID-19. The rearrangement uses TRBV7-8 and TRBJ1-4; D not resolved. The DNA for the CDR3 is TGTGCCAGCAGCGGACCCAAGGACGGACTTAATGAAAAACTGTTTTTT. Amino acid sequence: CASSGPKDGLNEKLFF. The full variable domain, completed using reference TRBV7-8 and TRBJ1-4, is GAGVSQSPRYKVAKRGQDVALRCDPISGHVSLFWYQQALGQGPEFLTYFQNEAQLDKSGLPSDRFFAERPEGSVSTLKIQRTQQEDSAVYLCASSGPKDGLNEKLFFGSGTQLSVL.